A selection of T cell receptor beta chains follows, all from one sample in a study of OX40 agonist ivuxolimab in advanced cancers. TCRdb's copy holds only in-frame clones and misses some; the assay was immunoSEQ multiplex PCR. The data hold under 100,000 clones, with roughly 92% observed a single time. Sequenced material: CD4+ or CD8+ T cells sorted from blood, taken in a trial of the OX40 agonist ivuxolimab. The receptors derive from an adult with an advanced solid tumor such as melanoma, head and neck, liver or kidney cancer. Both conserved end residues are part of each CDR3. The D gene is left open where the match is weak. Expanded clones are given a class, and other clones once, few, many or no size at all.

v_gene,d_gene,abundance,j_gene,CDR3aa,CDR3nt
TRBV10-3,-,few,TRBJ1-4,CAISASNEKLFF,TGTGCCATCAGTGCCAGTAATGAAAAACTGTTTTTT
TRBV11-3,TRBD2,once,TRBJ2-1,CASSPRLADRGLSSYNEQFF,TGTGCCAGCAGCCCCAGACTAGCGGATAGGGGGCTCAGCTCCTACAATGAGCAGTTCTTC
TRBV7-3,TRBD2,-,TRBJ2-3,CASSPLAGGLVDTQYF,TGTGCCAGCAGCCCCCTAGCGGGGGGGCTGGTAGATACGCAGTATTTT
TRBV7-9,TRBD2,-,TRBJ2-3,CASSFGLAGSDTQYF,TGTGCCAGCAGCTTTGGACTAGCGGGGTCAGATACGCAGTATTTT
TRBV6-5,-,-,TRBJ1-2,CASSSDRDPRLYGYTF,TGTGCCAGCAGTTCCGACCGGGATCCCCGCCTCTATGGCTACACCTTC
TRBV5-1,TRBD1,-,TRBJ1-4,CASSFGTVNEKLFF,TGCGCCAGCAGCTTTGGGACAGTTAATGAAAAACTGTTTTTT
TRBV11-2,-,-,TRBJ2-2,CASSKGSGELFF,TGTGCCAGCAGCAAGGGGTCCGGGGAGCTGTTTTTT
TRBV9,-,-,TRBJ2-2,CASSVGWGEVGELFF,TGTGCCAGCAGCGTTGGATGGGGGGAAGTCGGGGAGCTGTTTTTT
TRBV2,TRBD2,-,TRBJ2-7,CASRLKLAGGSYEQYF,TGTGCCAGCAGACTCAAACTAGCGGGAGGTTCCTACGAGCAGTACTTC
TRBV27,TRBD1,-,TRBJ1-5,CASSLTGGSFEPQHF,TGTGCCAGCAGTTTAACAGGGGGCTCGTTTGAGCCCCAGCATTTT
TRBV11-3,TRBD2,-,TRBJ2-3,CASSSLAGGTDTQYF,TGTGCCAGCAGCTCACTAGCGGGAGGGACTGATACGCAGTATTTT
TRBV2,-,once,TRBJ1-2,CASSEAGRPGYTF,TGTGCCAGCAGTGAAGCGGGACGCCCGGGCTACACCTTC
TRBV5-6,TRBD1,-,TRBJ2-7,CASSLGGGQGADEQYF,TGTGCCAGCAGCTTGGGTGGAGGTCAGGGGGCCGACGAGCAGTACTTC
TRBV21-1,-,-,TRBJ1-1,CASSRVGQGYTEAFF,TGTGCCAGCAGCAGGGTGGGACAGGGTTACACTGAAGCTTTCTTT
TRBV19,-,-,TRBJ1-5,CASSPRRGSGNQPQHF,TGTGCCAGTAGTCCCCGAAGGGGAAGTGGCAATCAGCCCCAGCATTTT
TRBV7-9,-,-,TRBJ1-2,CASSPSRGSSYGYTF,TGTGCCAGCAGCCCGTCGAGAGGGAGTAGTTATGGCTACACCTTC
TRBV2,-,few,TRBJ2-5,CASRLFRETQYF,TGTGCCAGCAGGTTATTTAGAGAGACCCAGTACTTC
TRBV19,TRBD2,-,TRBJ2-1,CASSANGASGGRSEQFF,TGTGCCAGTAGTGCAAACGGGGCTAGCGGGGGGCGGAGTGAGCAGTTCTTC
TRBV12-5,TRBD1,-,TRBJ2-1,CASGLVIQGSGTYNEQFF,TGTGCTAGTGGTTTGGTTATACAGGGGAGTGGAACCTACAATGAGCAGTTCTTC
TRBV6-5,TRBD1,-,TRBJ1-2,CASSYDGPGQGGYTF,TGTGCCAGCAGTTACGATGGTCCGGGACAGGGTGGCTACACCTTC
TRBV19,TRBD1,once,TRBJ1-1,CASSILQGDPEAFF,TGTGCCAGTAGTATACTACAGGGGGATCCTGAAGCTTTCTTT
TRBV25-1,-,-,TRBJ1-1,CASSESLPLAGGEAFF,TGTGCCAGCAGTGAATCTTTACCCCTGGCGGGGGGTGAAGCTTTCTTT
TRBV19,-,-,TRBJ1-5,CASSPGGGGGNQPQHF,TGTGCCAGTAGTCCCGGAGGAGGGGGTGGCAATCAGCCCCAGCATTTT
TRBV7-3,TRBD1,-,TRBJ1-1,CASSLIGGGAEAFF,TGTGCCAGCAGCTTAATTGGAGGGGGCGCGGAAGCTTTCTTT
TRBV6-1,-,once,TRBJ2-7,CASSGSGSSYEQYF,TGTGCCAGCAGTGGTTCCGGGTCCTCCTACGAGCAGTACTTC
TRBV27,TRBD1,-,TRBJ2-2,CASSGQGAGELFF,TGTGCCAGCAGTGGTCAGGGGGCCGGGGAGCTGTTTTTT
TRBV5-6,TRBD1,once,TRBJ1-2,CASSLPGQELYGYTF,TGTGCCAGCAGCTTACCGGGACAGGAGCTCTATGGCTACACCTTC